Shown below are 15 T cell receptor beta chains from a single sample sequenced in a study of blood T cell repertoires in COVID-19. Sequencing used immunoSEQ multiplex PCR; TCRdb keeps in-frame clones, though not all of them. This sample has fewer than 200,000 clones, with around 87% found just once. Material: peripheral blood. The source of these receptors is a middle-aged man with active or convalescent COVID-19.

The rearrangement links TRBV6-5 to TRBJ1-2; D not resolved. CDR3 length: 12 amino acids. In germline, CDR1 is MNHEY, CDR2 SVGAGI. Trimming removed 8 bases from V and 3 bases from J, with 10 bases in between. This CDR3 reads CASGRGDYGYTF. As DNA, the CDR3 is TGTGCCAGCGGCCGGGGTGACTATGGCTACACCTTC.

This clone showed up just a few times. The rearrangement uses TRBV15 and TRBJ1-4; tentatively, D is TRBD1 (5 bases). The CDR3 totals 14 residues. CDR1 and CDR2 from the germline V gene are LNHNV and YYDKDF (reference sequence). Deletions cut 7 bases from V and 7 bases from J, with 16 bases between. This CDR3 is CATKGTRDSEKLFF. The DNA for the CDR3 is TGTGCCACCAAAGGGACTCGGGATAGTGAAAAACTGTTTTTT.

The V call is TRBV11-2, the J call TRBJ2-1, with 9 bases lining up with TRBD2. With 6 bases clipped from V and 6 bases from J, the junction kept 15 bases outside the gene matches. The CDR3 is 17 amino acids. Germline V gene lookup returns CDR1 SGHAT and CDR2 FQNNGV. CDR3 loop: CASSPLVRAGGPNEQFF. The CDR3 DNA follows: TGTGCCAGCAGTCCCTTAGTTCGAGCGGGGGGTCCCAATGAGCAGTTCTTC.

This rearrangement joins TRBV28 to TRBJ2-1; 8 nucleotides line up with TRBD2. Germline V gene data show CDR1 as MDHEN and CDR2 as SYDVKM. The CDR3 is 17 residues long. After removal of 8 bases from V and 2 bases from J, the junction contained 14 bases not matched to a gene. In nucleotides, the CDR3 is TGTGCCAGCTTTCCCCCTGGGGTAGCGGGGCCCTACAATGAGCAGTTCTTC. This translates into CASFPPGVAGPYNEQFF.

The V and J genes are TRBV3-1 (or the pseudogene TRBV3-2) and TRBJ2-5; 9 bases are a match to TRBD1. The V and J ends lost 1 base and 5 bases, in that order; junction bases with no gene match: 14. The CDR3 runs to 18 residues. In germline, CDR1 is LGHDT, CDR2 YNNKEL (reference sequence). CDR3 loop: CASSQVGKGQGIGETQYF. In DNA form, the CDR3 reads TGTGCCAGCAGCCAAGTAGGAAAAGGACAGGGGATAGGGGAGACCCAGTACTTC.

CDR3 in DNA: TGTGCCAGCTCACGGACAGGGGCTTACGAGCAGTACTTC. Translating gives CASSRTGAYEQYF. The chain couples TRBV18 to TRBJ2-7, with 9 bases matching TRBD1. From germline, CDR1 is KGHSH and CDR2 LQKENI. This CDR3 spans 13 amino acids. J was trimmed by 4 bases and V by 4 bases; bases with no gene match: 2.

The count of this clone is one. The chain employs TRBV6-6 and TRBJ2-1; a weak D match, TRBD2 (7 bases). From germline, CDR1 is MNHNY and CDR2 SVGAGI (reference sequence). The CDR3 runs to 15 residues. With 4 bases removed from V and 4 bases from J, the gap between germline ends came to 14 bases. This chain's CDR3 is CASSSQGGGYNEQFF. The CDR3, as DNA: TGTGCCAGCAGTTCCCAGGGAGGGGGGTACAATGAGCAGTTCTTC.

J is TRBJ1-4 and V is TRBV7-6; TRBD1 aligns across 7 bases. V dropped 1 base and J dropped 6; count of bases not matched to a gene: 5. The CDR3 sequence is 15 residues long. CDR1 and CDR2 (germline): SGHVS, FNYEAQ. The CDR3 here is CASSLGDSQYEKLFF. The CDR3, as DNA: TGTGCCAGCAGCTTAGGGGACAGTCAATATGAAAAACTGTTTTTT.

This clone was observed once. J is TRBJ1-2 and V is TRBV6-5; no clear D. The germline V and J ends were trimmed by 2 bases and 4 bases, with 11 bases remaining between them. The germline gives CDR1 MNHEY, CDR2 SVGAGI. CDR3 size: 14 residues. The CDR3 nucleotides read TGTGCCAGCAGTTACGGTAGTAGTGTCTATGGCTACACCTTC. It codes for CASSYGSSVYGYTF.

This clone was seen only once. V usage is TRBV28 and J usage is TRBJ1-4; D call uncertain. The V end was cut by 2 bases, the J end by 2 bases, with 6 bases between. Germline lookup yields CDR1 MDHEN and CDR2 SYDVKM. The CDR3 is 14 amino acids. The chain's CDR3 is CASSLDMTNEKLFF. In DNA, the CDR3 is TGTGCCAGCAGTTTAGACATGACTAATGAAAAACTGTTTTTT.

J is TRBJ2-2 and V is TRBV19, with D perhaps matching TRBD1 (5 bases). The CDR3 length is 13 residues. Germline loops: CDR1 LNHDA, CDR2 SQIVND (reference sequence). V lost 7 bases, J lost 3 bases, and 9 bases lay in between. The CDR3 protein is CASTGSDTGELFF. The DNA for the CDR3 is TGTGCCAGTACAGGGTCGGACACCGGGGAGCTGTTTTTT.

The chain links TRBV5-4 to TRBJ1-6, with TRBD1 as a possible D gene (5 bases). Germline V gene lookup returns CDR1 SGHNT and CDR2 YYREEE (reference sequence). This CDR3 has 15 amino acids. V was pared by 3 bases and J by 6 bases, with 13 bases between. The CDR3 reads CASSSAGRGNSPLHF. CDR3 sequence (DNA): TGTGCCAGCAGCTCGGCGGGACGGGGTAATTCACCCCTCCACTTT.

This rearrangement joins TRBV7-9 to TRBJ1-4, with D perhaps matching TRBD1 (6 bases). Germline V gene lookup returns CDR1 SEHNR and CDR2 FQNEAQ (reference sequence). The CDR3 spans 18 residues. V was trimmed by 2 bases and J by 1 base, leaving 17 bases between them. CDR3 sequence reads: CASSLFFGQWGTNEKLFF. The CDR3 nucleotides are TGTGCCAGCAGCTTATTTTTTGGACAGTGGGGAACTAATGAAAAACTGTTTTTT.

The table lists this clone with a few counts. Relative to the germline gene, one junction end is altered; a read error may explain this. The chain carries TRBV20-1 and TRBJ1-1; D call uncertain. The germline gives CDR1 DFQATT, CDR2 SNEGSKA (reference sequence). CDR3 length: 9 residues. The CDR3 sequence is CSAIEELIF. CDR3 nucleotide sequence: TGCAGTGCTATAGAAGAGTTAATTTTT.

The chain recombines TRBV10-2 with TRBJ1-1; weak D call: TRBD1 (5 bases). The germline V gene encodes CDR1 WSHSY and CDR2 SAAADI. This CDR3 is 17 amino acids long. The germline V and J ends were trimmed by 4 bases and 0 bases, with 18 bases remaining between them. In DNA form, the CDR3 reads TGCGCCAGCAGTGGTACAGGCCGATGGAGTATGAACACTGAAGCTTTCTTT. Amino acids: CASSGTGRWSMNTEAFF.